A selection of T cell receptor beta chains follows, all from one sample in a study of control samples from healthy donors and cancer patients. TCRdb's copy holds only in-frame clones and misses some; the assay was immunoSEQ multiplex PCR. Of about 160,000 clones in the sample, 85% to 95% were seen once. Material: blood. Source of these receptors: a woman aged 55-70 years in good health. Each CDR3 is given with its conserved first and last residue. Fields, in order: D gene, J gene, clone size, V gene, CDR3 protein, CDR3 DNA. The D gene is left open where the match is weak. A row's size may be missing; if present it is once, few, many or a size class.

NA TRBJ2-1 NA TRBV9 CASSVASGGRGYNEQFF TGTGCCAGCAGCGTAGCCAGTGGGGGAAGGGGATACAATGAGCAGTTCTTC
NA TRBJ2-1 NA TRBV20-1 CSARAVSEQFF TGCAGTGCTAGAGCTGTTAGTGAGCAGTTCTTC
NA TRBJ2-6 NA TRBV19 CATTSMGSGANVLTF TGTGCCACTACAAGCATGGGGTCTGGGGCCAACGTCCTGACTTTC
NA TRBJ1-1 NA TRBV7-3 CASSLYGPPPKTTEAFF TGTGCCAGCAGCTTATACGGTCCCCCGCCTAAAACCACTGAAGCTTTCTTT
NA TRBJ2-1 NA TRBV29-1 CSVEEVEQFF TGCAGCGTTGAAGAGGTAGAGCAGTTCTTC
NA TRBJ1-6 NA TRBV3-1/TRBV3-2 CASSQAREKSSYNSPLHF TGTGCCAGCAGCCAAGCCAGGGAAAAGAGCTCCTATAATTCACCCCTCCACTTT
NA TRBJ1-2 NA TRBV5-4 CASSLSSGAYGYTF TGTGCCAGCAGCTTATCCTCAGGGGCCTATGGCTACACCTTC
TRBD2 TRBJ2-1 NA TRBV7-3 CASSLSSGALGEQFF TGTGCCAGCAGCTTATCCAGCGGGGCCCTCGGTGAGCAGTTCTTC
NA TRBJ1-1 NA TRBV25-1 CASRISVGTEAFF TGTGCCAGCAGGATCAGCGTGGGTACTGAAGCTTTCTTT
NA TRBJ2-2 NA TRBV7-2 CASSSPGTPFTGELFF TGTGCCAGCAGCTCCCCCGGGACACCCTTCACCGGGGAGCTGTTTTTT
NA TRBJ1-1 NA TRBV5-5 CASSLEGTGTEAFF TGTGCCAGCAGCTTGGAAGGGACTGGCACTGAAGCTTTCTTT
TRBD1 TRBJ2-3 NA TRBV4-3 CASSQTSTGLDTQYF TGCGCCAGCAGCCAGACTTCGACAGGGTTGGATACGCAGTATTTT
NA TRBJ2-2 NA TRBV19 CASSPLENTGELFF TGTGCCAGTAGCCCACTAGAAAACACCGGGGAGCTGTTTTTT
TRBD1 TRBJ2-7 NA TRBV2 CASCRQGSFYEQYF TGTGCCAGCTGCAGACAGGGGAGTTTCTACGAGCAGTACTTC
NA TRBJ2-7 NA TRBV18 CASSPQPPGNEQYF TGTGCCAGCTCACCTCAACCCCCGGGGAATGAGCAGTACTTC
NA TRBJ1-5 NA TRBV27 CARRGCNQPQHF TGTGCCCGCAGGGGCTGCAATCAGCCCCAGCATTTT
NA TRBJ1-4 NA TRBV15 CATSQTVGGREKLFF TGTGCCACCAGCCAAACGGTTGGGGGAAGGGAAAAACTGTTTTTT
NA TRBJ2-4 NA TRBV7-2 CASSLGDRGAGGNIQYF TGTGCCAGCAGCTTAGGAGATCGGGGGGCTGGGGGAAACATTCAGTACTTC
TRBD1 TRBJ1-1 NA TRBV7-9 CASSLLQGLNAEAFF TGTGCCAGCAGCTTATTACAGGGGCTGAACGCTGAAGCTTTCTTT
TRBD2 TRBJ2-5 NA TRBV25-1 CASSDLAGIQETQYF TGTGCCAGCAGTGATTTAGCGGGGATCCAAGAGACCCAGTACTTC
NA TRBJ2-4 NA TRBV3-1/TRBV3-2 CASSQEGSDIQYF TGTGCCAGCAGCCAAGAAGGCTCGGACATTCAGTACTTC
NA TRBJ1-2 NA TRBV30 CAWSTNPGGYTF TGTGCCTGGAGTACAAACCCCGGGGGCTACACCTTC
NA TRBJ1-1 NA TRBV7-2 CASSDKGRGANTEAFF TGTGCCAGCAGCGATAAGGGCCGGGGGGCCAACACTGAAGCTTTCTTT
TRBD1 TRBJ1-4 NA TRBV5-5 CASSRQGETNEKLFF TGTGCCAGCAGTCGCCAGGGGGAGACTAATGAAAAACTGTTTTTT
NA TRBJ1-6 once TRBV12-3/TRBV12-4 CASSLTRSPLHF TGTGCCAGCAGTTTGACCCGATCACCCCTCCACTTT
TRBD1 TRBJ1-2 NA TRBV5-6 CASSWVGQGYGYTF TGTGCCAGCAGCTGGGTCGGACAGGGCTATGGCTACACCTTC
NA TRBJ2-7 NA TRBV4-1 CASSPGQSDEQYF TGCGCCAGCAGCCCCGGACAATCCGACGAGCAGTACTTC
NA TRBJ1-1 NA TRBV4-3 CASSQDAETNTEAFF TGCGCCAGCAGCCAAGATGCAGAGACGAACACTGAAGCTTTCTTT
TRBD1 TRBJ2-2 NA TRBV11-2 CASSTGQIYTGELFF TGTGCCAGCAGCACGGGACAGATCTACACCGGGGAGCTGTTTTTT
TRBD2 TRBJ2-2 once TRBV29-1 CSATGGAREAGELFF TGCAGCGCTACCGGAGGGGCTCGGGAGGCCGGGGAGCTGTTTTTT
NA TRBJ1-6 NA TRBV7-6 CASSPDGSQTRSPLHF TGTGCCAGCAGCCCAGACGGGAGCCAGACCAGGTCACCCCTCCACTTT
NA TRBJ2-2 once TRBV9 CASSPRVLVSTGELFF TGTGCCAGCAGCCCACGGGTCCTCGTATCGACCGGAGAGCTGTTTTTT
NA TRBJ1-6 NA TRBV5-4 CASSSKQAPSPLHF TGTGCCAGCAGCTCGAAGCAGGCTCCCTCACCCCTCCACTTT
NA TRBJ2-1 NA TRBV7-2 CASSLVYRADEQFF TGTGCCAGCAGCTTAGTCTACAGGGCAGATGAGCAGTTCTTC
TRBD1 TRBJ2-2 NA TRBV7-6 CASSPTGANTGELFF TGTGCCAGCAGCCCGACAGGGGCGAACACCGGGGAGCTGTTTTTT
NA TRBJ1-1 NA TRBV18 CASSPPSPGPLGTEAFF TGTGCCAGCTCACCTCCCTCACCAGGGCCCTTAGGCACTGAAGCTTTCTTT
TRBD2 TRBJ2-5 NA TRBV3-1/TRBV3-2 CASSQDSRGGGGTQYF TGTGCCAGCAGCCAAGATTCCCGCGGGGGTGGAGGGACCCAGTACTTC
NA TRBJ1-1 NA TRBV7-2 CASSLGGAGKTEAFF TGTGCCAGCAGCTTAGGGGGAGCAGGGAAGACTGAAGCTTTCTTT
NA TRBJ1-4 NA TRBV30 CAWQGDTNLIATNEKLFF TGTGCCTGGCAGGGAGACACCAACCTCATTGCAACTAATGAAAAACTGTTTTTT
NA TRBJ2-6 once TRBV30 CAWSAIPGSGANVLTF TGTGCCTGGAGTGCTATACCAGGCTCTGGGGCCAACGTCCTGACTTTC
NA TRBJ1-5 NA TRBV6-1 CASSERGPLGNQPQHF TGTGCCAGCAGTGAAAGGGGCCCATTAGGGAATCAGCCCCAGCATTTT
NA TRBJ1-2 few TRBV6-6 CASSYLQPYGYTF TGTGCCAGCAGTTACCTACAGCCATATGGCTACACCTTC
NA TRBJ2-3 NA TRBV29-1 CSATFSADTQYF TGCAGCGCCACCTTTAGCGCAGATACGCAGTATTTT
TRBD2 TRBJ2-3 once TRBV28 CASSSPASGHTDTQYF TGTGCCAGCAGTTCCCCCGCTAGCGGACACACAGATACGCAGTATTTT
NA TRBJ1-6 NA TRBV5-1 CASSSGQTSSYNSPLHF TGCGCCAGCAGCTCCGGACAGACTAGCTCCTATAATTCACCCCTCCACTTT
NA TRBJ2-7 NA TRBV5-6 CASSSPRASYEQYF TGTGCCAGCAGTTCTCCCCGGGCCTCCTACGAGCAGTACTTC